This T cell receptor (beta chain) was recovered during a study of cytomegalovirus exposure and HLA in healthy donors. The CDR3 length is 11 residues. TCRdb's copy holds only in-frame clones and misses some; the assay was immunoSEQ multiplex PCR. The sample holds some 140,000 clones; 85% to 90% are singletons and the top ten take roughly 9.3%. This rearrangement joins TRBV21-1 to TRBJ1-2; TRBD1, the table's D call, was not compared with the DNA. TRBV21-1 is a recognized pseudogene. Input material: PBMCs. The clonotype was recovered from a woman aged 18-35 years in good health and CMV-seropositive. CDR3 in DNA: TGTGCCAGCATCCACAGCTATGGCTACACCTTC. Its protein is CASIHSYGYTF.